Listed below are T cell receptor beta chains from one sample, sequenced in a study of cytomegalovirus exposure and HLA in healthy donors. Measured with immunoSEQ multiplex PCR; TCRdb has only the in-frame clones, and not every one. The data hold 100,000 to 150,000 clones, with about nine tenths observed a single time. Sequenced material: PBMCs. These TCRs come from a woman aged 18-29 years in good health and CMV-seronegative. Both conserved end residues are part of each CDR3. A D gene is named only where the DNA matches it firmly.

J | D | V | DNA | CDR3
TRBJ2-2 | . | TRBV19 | TGTGCCAGTAGTATGGGACTGCACACCGGGGAGCTGTTTTTT | CASSMGLHTGELFF
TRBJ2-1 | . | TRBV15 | TGTGCCACCAGCAGAGATCGTGGCAGCTACAATGAGCAGTTCTTC | CATSRDRGSYNEQFF
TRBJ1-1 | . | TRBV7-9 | TGTGCCAGCAGCTTAGGGCTGAGGCGGGGGGCACTGAACACTGAAGCTTTCTTT | CASSLGLRRGALNTEAFF
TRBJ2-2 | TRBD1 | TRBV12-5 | TGTGCTAGTGGTTTCCGACAGGGGGCGAACACCGGGGAGCTGTTTTTT | CASGFRQGANTGELFF
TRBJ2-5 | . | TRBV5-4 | TGTGCCAGCAGCTTGAGCGGGGAGACCCAGTACTTC | CASSLSGETQYF
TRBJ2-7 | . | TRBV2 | TGTGCCAGCAAATCCGGGACAAAGCTCTACGAGCAGTACTTC | CASKSGTKLYEQYF
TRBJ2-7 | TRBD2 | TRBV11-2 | TGTGCCAGCAGCGCCTGGGGCGGGGGGCGGAAGCCCTCCTACGAGCAGTACTTC | CASSAWGGGRKPSYEQYF
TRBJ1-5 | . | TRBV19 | TGTGCCAGTAGTATAGGGGGGGGGAGCAATCAGCCCCAGCATTTT | CASSIGGGSNQPQHF
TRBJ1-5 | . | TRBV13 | TGTGCCAGCAGCTTAGCCCGGTATAATCAGCCCCAGCATTTT | CASSLARYNQPQHF
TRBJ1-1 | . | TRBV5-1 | TGCGCCAGCAGGACATCGAACACTGAAGCTTTCTTT | CASRTSNTEAFF
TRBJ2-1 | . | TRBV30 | TGTGCCTGGTGCCCCGGGGGGCCTAGAAATGAGCAGTTCTTC | CAWCPGGPRNEQFF
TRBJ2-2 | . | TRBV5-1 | TGCGCCAGCAGCGCCGGTGCGTCCGGGGAGCTGTTTTTT | CASSAGASGELFF
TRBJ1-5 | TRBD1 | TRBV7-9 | TGTGCCAGCAGCTACCACGGGACAGTAAATCAGCCCCAGCATTTT | CASSYHGTVNQPQHF